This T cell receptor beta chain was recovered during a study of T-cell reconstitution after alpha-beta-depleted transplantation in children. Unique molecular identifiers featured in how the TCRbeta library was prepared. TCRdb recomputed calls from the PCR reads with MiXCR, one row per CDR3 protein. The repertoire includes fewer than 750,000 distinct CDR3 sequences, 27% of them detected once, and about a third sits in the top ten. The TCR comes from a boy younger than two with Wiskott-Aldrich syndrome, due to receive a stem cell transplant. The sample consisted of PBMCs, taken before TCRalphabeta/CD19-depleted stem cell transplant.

The CDR3 DNA follows: TGCAGCGTTGCGGGGGGTTTTACTAGCGGGAGGATCGCAGATACGCAGTATTTT. It is translated as CSVAGGFTSGRIADTQYF. This chain links TRBV29-1 with TRBJ2-3; 12 bases agree with TRBD2. With 4 bases clipped from V and 4 bases from J, the junction kept 15 bases outside the gene matches. Per the germline V gene, CDR1 is SQVTM and CDR2 is ANQGSEA. The CDR3 runs to 18 residues.